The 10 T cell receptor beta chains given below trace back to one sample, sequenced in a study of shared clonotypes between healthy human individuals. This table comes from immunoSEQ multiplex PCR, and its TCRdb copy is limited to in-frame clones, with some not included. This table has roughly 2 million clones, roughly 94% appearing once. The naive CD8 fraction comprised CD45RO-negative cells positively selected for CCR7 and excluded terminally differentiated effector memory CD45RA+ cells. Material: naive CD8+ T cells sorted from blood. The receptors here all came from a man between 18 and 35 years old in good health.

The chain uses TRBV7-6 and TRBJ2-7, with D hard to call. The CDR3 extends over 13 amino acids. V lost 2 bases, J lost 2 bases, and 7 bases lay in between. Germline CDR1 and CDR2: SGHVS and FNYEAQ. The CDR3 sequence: CASSLKTTYEQYF. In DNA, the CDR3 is TGTGCCAGCAGCTTAAAAACGACCTACGAGCAGTACTTC. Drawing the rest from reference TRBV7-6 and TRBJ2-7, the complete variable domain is GAGVSQSPRYKVTKRGQDVALRCDPISGHVSLYWYRQALGQGPEFLTYFNYEAQQDKSGLPNDRFSAERPEGSISTLTIQRTEQRDSAMYRCASSLKTTYEQYFGPGTRLTVT.

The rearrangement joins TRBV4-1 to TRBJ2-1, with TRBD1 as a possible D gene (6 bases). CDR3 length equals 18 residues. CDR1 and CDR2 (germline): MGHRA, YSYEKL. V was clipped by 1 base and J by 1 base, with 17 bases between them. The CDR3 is CASSQALQGLVSYNEQFF. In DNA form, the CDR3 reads TGCGCCAGCAGCCAAGCTCTTCAGGGGCTAGTGTCCTACAATGAGCAGTTCTTC.

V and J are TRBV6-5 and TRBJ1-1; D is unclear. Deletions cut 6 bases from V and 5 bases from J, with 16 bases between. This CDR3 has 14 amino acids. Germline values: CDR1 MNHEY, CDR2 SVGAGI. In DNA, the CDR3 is TGTGCCAGCAGCCCCGGCGGGTCTACGACTGAAGCTTTCTTT. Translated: CASSPGGSTTEAFF.

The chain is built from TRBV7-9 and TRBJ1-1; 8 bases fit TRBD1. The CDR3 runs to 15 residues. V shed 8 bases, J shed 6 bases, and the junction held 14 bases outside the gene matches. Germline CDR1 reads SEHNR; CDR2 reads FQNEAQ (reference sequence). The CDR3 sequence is CASRHLQGGMAEAFF. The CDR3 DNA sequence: TGTGCCAGCCGCCACTTACAGGGGGGTATGGCTGAAGCTTTCTTT.

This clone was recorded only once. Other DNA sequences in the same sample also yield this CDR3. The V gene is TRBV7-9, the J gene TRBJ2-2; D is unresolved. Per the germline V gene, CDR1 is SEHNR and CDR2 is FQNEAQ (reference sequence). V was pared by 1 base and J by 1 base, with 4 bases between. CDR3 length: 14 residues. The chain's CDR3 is CASSLGENTGELFF. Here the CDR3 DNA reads TGTGCCAGCAGCTTAGGGGAGAACACCGGGGAGCTGTTTTTT.

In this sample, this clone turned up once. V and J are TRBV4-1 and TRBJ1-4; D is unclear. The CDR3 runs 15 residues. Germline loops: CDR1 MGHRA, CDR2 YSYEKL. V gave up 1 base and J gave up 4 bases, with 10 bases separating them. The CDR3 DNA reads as TGCGCCAGCAGCCAAGTTGAACGGGTTAATGAAAAACTGTTTTTT. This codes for CASSQVERVNEKLFF.

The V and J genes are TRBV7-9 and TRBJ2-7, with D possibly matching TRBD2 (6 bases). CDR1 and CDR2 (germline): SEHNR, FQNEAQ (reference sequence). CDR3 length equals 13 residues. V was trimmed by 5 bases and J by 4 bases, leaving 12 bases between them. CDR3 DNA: TGTGCCAGCAGCCGAGACGGGGGTTACGAGCAGTACTTC. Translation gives CASSRDGGYEQYF. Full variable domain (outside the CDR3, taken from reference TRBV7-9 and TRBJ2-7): DTGVSQNPRHKITKRGQNVTFRCDPISEHNRLYWYRQTLGQGPEFLTYFQNEAQLEKSRLLSDRFSAERPKGSFSTLEIQRTEQGDSAMYLCASSRDGGYEQYFGPGTRLTVT.

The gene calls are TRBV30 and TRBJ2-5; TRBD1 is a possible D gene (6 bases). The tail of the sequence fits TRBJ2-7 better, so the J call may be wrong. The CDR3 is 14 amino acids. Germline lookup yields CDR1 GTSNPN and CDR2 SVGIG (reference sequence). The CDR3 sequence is CAWSQTGNSYEQYF. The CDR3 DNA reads TGTGCCTGGAGCCAGACAGGTAATTCCTACGAGCAGTACTTC.

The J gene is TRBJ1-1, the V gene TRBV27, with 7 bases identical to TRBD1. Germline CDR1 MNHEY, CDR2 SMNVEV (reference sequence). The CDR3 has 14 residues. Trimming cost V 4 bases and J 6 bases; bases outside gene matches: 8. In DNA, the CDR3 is TGTGCCAGCAGTTCTACAGGGGCGGGGGCTGAAGCTTTCTTT. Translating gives CASSSTGAGAEAFF.

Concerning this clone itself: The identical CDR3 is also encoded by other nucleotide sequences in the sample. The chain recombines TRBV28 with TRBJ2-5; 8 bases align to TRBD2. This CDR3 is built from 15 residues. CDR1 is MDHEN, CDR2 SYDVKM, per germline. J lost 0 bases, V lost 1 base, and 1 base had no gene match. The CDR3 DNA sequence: TGTGCCAGCAGTTTATTAGCGGGGAACCAAGAGACCCAGTACTTC. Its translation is CASSLLAGNQETQYF.